This T cell receptor (beta chain) was profiled in a study of identifying expanded T cells in peripheral blood. Assay used: immunoSEQ multiplex PCR; TCRdb lists only in-frame clones, some missing. The table shows about 100,000 clones, with around nine tenths occurring only once. CDR1 SGDLS and CDR2 YYNGEE come from the germline V gene. The CDR3 covers 14 residues. The ends were cut back, 6 bases at V and 2 bases at J, with 14 bases in the middle. The receptor comes from a person between 18 and 75 years old in good health. Material for sequencing was blood. The rearrangement links TRBV9 to TRBJ1-2; no definite D call. CDR3 sequence: CASTPTSANYGYTF. The CDR3 bases are TGTGCCAGCACCCCAACGTCAGCCAACTATGGCTACACCTTC. Filled out from reference TRBV9 and TRBJ1-2, the complete variable domain reads DSGVTQTPKHLITATGQRVTLRCSPRSGDLSVYWYQQSLDQGLQFLIQYYNGEERAKGNILERFSAQQFPDLHSELNLSSLELGDSALYFCASTPTSANYGYTFGSGTRLTVV.